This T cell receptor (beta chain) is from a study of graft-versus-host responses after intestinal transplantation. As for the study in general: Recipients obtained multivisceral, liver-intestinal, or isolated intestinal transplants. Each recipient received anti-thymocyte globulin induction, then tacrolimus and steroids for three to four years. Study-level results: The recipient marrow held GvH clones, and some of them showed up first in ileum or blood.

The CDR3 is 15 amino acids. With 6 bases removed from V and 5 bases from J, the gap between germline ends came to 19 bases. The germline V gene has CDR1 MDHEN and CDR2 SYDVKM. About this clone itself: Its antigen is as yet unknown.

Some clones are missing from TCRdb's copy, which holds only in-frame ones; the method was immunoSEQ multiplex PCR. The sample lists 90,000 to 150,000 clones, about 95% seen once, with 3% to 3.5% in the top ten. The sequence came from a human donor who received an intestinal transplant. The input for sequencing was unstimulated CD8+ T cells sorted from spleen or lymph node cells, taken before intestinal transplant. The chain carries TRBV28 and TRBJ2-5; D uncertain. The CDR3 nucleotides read TGTGCCAGCAGGTCTTTTGGAGATAGTTACGAGACCCAGTACTTC. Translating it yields CASRSFGDSYETQYF. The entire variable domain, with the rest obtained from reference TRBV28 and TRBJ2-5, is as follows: DVKVTQSSRYLVKRTGEKVFLECVQDMDHENMFWYRQDPGLGLRLIYFSYDVKMKEKGDIPEGYSVSREKKERFSLILESASTNQTSMYLCASRSFGDSYETQYFGPGTRLLVL.